This T cell receptor beta chain originates from a study of cytomegalovirus exposure and HLA in healthy donors. Study results and limitations: Of the V segments, some could not be distinguished, including TRBV6-2 and TRBV6-3, and were excluded. Rare TCR sequences dominated, though some public TCRs recurred in many donors. A later analysis found that most CMV-associated TCR beta chains appeared HLA-restricted.

Germline CDR1 is MNHNS and CDR2 is SASEGT. Unmatched junction bases numbered 6, after V lost 7 bases and J lost 15 bases. The length of the CDR3 is 11 residues. Concerning this clone itself: What it binds is unknown.

PCR involved 60 Vbeta and 13 Jbeta primers. This table comes from immunoSEQ multiplex PCR, and its TCRdb copy is limited to in-frame clones, with some not included. The sample lists around 130,000 clones, roughly 82% seen once, with around 1.5% in the top ten. The sequenced sample consisted of PBMCs. This receptor was taken from a woman aged 18-30 years in good health and CMV-seronegative. The genes are TRBV6-1 and TRBJ1-4; TRBD1 aligns across 9 bases. CDR3 in amino acids: CASIGTGPMFF. The DNA for the CDR3 is TGTGCCAGCATCGGGACAGGGCCAATGTTTTTT.